The source of this T cell receptor beta chain is a study of blood T cell repertoires in COVID-19. Study summary: Both acute and convalescent COVID-19 samples were obtained from the United States, Italy and Spain. T cells, B-cell-depleted T cells, or PBMCs provided the cDNA or gDNA that served as material.

One Seattle source followed patients from active infection through their disease course. Produced via immunoSEQ multiplex PCR; TCRdb's table is partial and in-frame only. The repertoire holds 250,000 to 350,000 clones, with about 90% as singletons. Trimming removed 3 bases from V and 0 bases from J; junction bases left unmatched: 7. Germline CDR1 is LNHDA and CDR2 is SQIVND (reference sequence). The CDR3 totals 17 residues. Sequences were obtained from peripheral blood. The receptor was isolated from a woman under 40 with COVID-19, enrolled during active disease. This chain uses TRBV19 with TRBJ2-2; 7 nucleotides align to TRBD2. CDR3 nucleotides: TGTGCCAGTAGTATGCCCCTGGCGGGAGCGAACACCGGGGAGCTGTTTTTT. Amino acids: CASSMPLAGANTGELFF.